Shown below are 9 T cell receptor beta chains from a single sample sequenced in a study of tumor-infiltrating lymphocytes in primary liver carcinoma. Using a constant-region primer together with ProtoScript II reverse transcriptase, TCR beta cDNA was made from about 500 ng of total RNA. Employing slightly modified ARM-PCR, three nested multiplex PCR rounds were run, and these gave rise to the TCR beta libraries. Investigators reported that the first two PCR rounds, at around 11 cycles each, used TRBV1-TRBV30 forward primers with a C-beta reverse primer. TCRdb reprocessed the multiplex PCR reads with MiXCR, giving one entry per CDR3 protein. The top ten hold approximately 20% of the sample, which has 99,000 or so distinct CDR3 sequences, 80% to 85% seen once. Unsorted bulk tissue (roughly 19-31 mg) underwent RNA and DNA co-extraction. The sequencing sample was made of liver tumor tissue from sampling region 3. Indicated subset: tumor region T3, left-lateral pole. These receptors were taken from a man between 40 and 49 years old with primary liver carcinoma and hepatitis B virus infection.

Concerning this clonotype itself: Germline and junction disagree at one end, which may indicate a read error. J is TRBJ2-3 and V is TRBV11-1; D tentatively fits TRBD1 or TRBD2 (5 bases each). Germline lookup yields CDR1 SGHAT and CDR2 FQDESV (reference sequence). This CDR3 region has 19 residues. CDR3 coding DNA: TGTGCCAGCAGCACTGGGGGAAGCTCTGTTGGAGCCCGCATAGATATGCAGTATTTT. It translates to CASSTGGSSVGARIDMQYF. Drawing the rest from reference TRBV11-1 and TRBJ2-3, the complete variable domain is EAEVAQSPRYKITEKSQAVAFWCDPISGHATLYWYRQILGQGPELLVQFQDESVVDDSQLPKDRFSAERLKGVDSTLKIQPAELGDSAMYLCASSTGGSSVGARIDMQYFGPGTRLTVL.

About this clonotype itself: This may be a read error, as it is one base from a much larger clone. The V gene is TRBV28, the J gene TRBJ2-3, with 7 bases that match TRBD1. Germline loops: CDR1 MDHEN, CDR2 SYDVKM. The CDR3 runs to 15 residues. The CDR3 bases are TGTGACAGCAGCTATATAGCTGACAGGGCAGATACGCAGTATTTT. Encoded protein: CDSSYIADRADTQYF. Supplemented by reference TRBV28 and TRBJ2-3, the full variable domain reads DVKVTQSSRYLVKRTGEKVFLECVQDMDHENMFWYRQDPGLGLRLIYFSYDVKMKEKGDIPEGYSVSREKKERFSLILESASTNQTSMYLCDSSYIADRADTQYFGPGTRLTVL.

Notes on this clonotype: The junction and the germline gene differ at one end; a read error may be behind it. The chain joins TRBV6-1 to TRBJ2-1, with 9 bases that match TRBD2. The CDR3 runs to 14 residues. Germline V gives CDR1 MNHNS, CDR2 SASEGT. The chain's CDR3 is CTSIVAGVHNEQFF. The CDR3 nucleotides read TGTACCAGCATCGTAGCGGGAGTACATAATGAGCAGTTCTTC.

Comment on this clonotype: A read error may account for a junction end that differs from germline. The CDR3 sequence: CASSQDPYSEYKEQFF. In DNA form, the CDR3 reads TGCGCTAGCAGCCAAGATCCCTACTCAGAATACAAAGAGCAGTTCTTT. The genes are TRBV4-3 and TRBJ2-1; D remains ambiguous. This CDR3 contains 16 residues. Germline-derived CDR1 and CDR2 are LGHNA and YSLEER.

Of note for this clonotype: The junction and the germline gene differ at one end; a read error may be behind it. The V gene is TRBV6-1, the J gene TRBJ2-7; 8 bases match TRBD2. Germline V gene data show CDR1 as MNHNS and CDR2 as SASEGT. The CDR3 is made up of 15 amino acids. Here the CDR3 reads CASSWKAGEAYEQYF. DNA for the CDR3: TGTGCCAGCAGCTGGAAAGCGGGAGAGGCCTACGAGCAATACTTC.

The rearrangement uses TRBV12-3 or TRBV12-4 and TRBJ1-2; a possible D gene is TRBD1 (6 bases). V lost 5 bases and J lost 10, with 17 bases in between. This CDR3 region has 13 residues. CDR3 nucleotides: TGTGCCAGCAGTCCGTGGGACAAGGGGGACTACACCTTC. It codes for CASSPWDKGDYTF.

This chain connects TRBV5-1 to TRBJ1-1; D unclear. The CDR3 extends over 14 amino acids. Germline V gives CDR1 SGHRS, CDR2 YFSETQ. The V end was cut by 0 bases, the J end by 3 bases, with 9 bases between. CDR3 coding DNA: TGCGCCAGCAGCTTGGACGGAATGGACACTGAAGCTTTCTTT. It translates to CASSLDGMDTEAFF.

Of note for this clonotype: One end of the junction is discordant with germline, which a read error may explain. The rearrangement links TRBV28 to TRBJ1-5; 7 bases align to TRBD1. This CDR3 is 20 amino acids long. Germline V gene data show CDR1 as MDHEN and CDR2 as SYDVKM. The CDR3 DNA is TGTACCAGCAGAGAAGACAGGGCCGCCCATAGCCTCACCTCCAAGTGGACCCGGCATTTT. Translating it yields CTSREDRAAHSLTSKWTRHF.

Of note for this clonotype: This may arise from a read error, as a much more abundant clone is one base away. The gene calls are TRBV28 and TRBJ2-5; TRBD2 is a possible D gene (5 bases). Germline CDR1 MDHEN, CDR2 SYDVKM. V was shortened by 10 bases and J by 10 bases, with 28 bases between the two germline ends. This CDR3 comprises 15 residues. CDR3 loop: CATSRRRPTTWSQYF. The CDR3 bases are TGTGCCACCAGCCGGAGGAGACCCACAACTTGGAGCCAGTACTTC.